The sequence of this T cell receptor (beta chain) was determined in a study of blood T cell repertoires in COVID-19. As for the study in general: Sources were T cells, B-cell-depleted T cells, or PBMCs; the material itself was cDNA or gDNA.

The ends were cut back, 4 bases at V and 3 bases at J, with 6 bases in the middle. CDR1 and CDR2 from the germline V gene are SGHTA and FQGNSA. The CDR3 length is 13 residues. Authors' methods: The assay estimated nucleated cells by amplifying reference gene primers. The method was immunoSEQ multiplex PCR; TCRdb's version includes in-frame clones alone and lacks a portion of them. V, J and clone size are those of that table, while D and trimming were read from the DNA. This sample yields nearly 200,000 clones, of which approximately 80% are seen a single time; 6.9% belongs to the top ten. The TCR comes from a human donor with acute or convalescent COVID-19. The donor label of this sample is uncertain. The rearrangement uses TRBV7-2 and TRBJ2-2; D ambiguous. Sequencing was performed on peripheral blood. CDR3: CASSSYYTGELFF. CDR3 coding DNA: TGTGCCAGCAGCTCTTATTACACCGGGGAGCTGTTTTTT.